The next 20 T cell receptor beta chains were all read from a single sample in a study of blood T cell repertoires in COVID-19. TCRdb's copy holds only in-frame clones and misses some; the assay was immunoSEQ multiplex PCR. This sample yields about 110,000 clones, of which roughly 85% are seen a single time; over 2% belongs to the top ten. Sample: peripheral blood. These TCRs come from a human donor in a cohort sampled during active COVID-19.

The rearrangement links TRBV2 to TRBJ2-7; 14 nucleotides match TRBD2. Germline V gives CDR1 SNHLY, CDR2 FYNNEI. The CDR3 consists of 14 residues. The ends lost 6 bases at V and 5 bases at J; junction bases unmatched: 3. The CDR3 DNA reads TGTGCCAGCAGAGGGACTAGCGGGAGCCACGAGCAGTACTTC. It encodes CASRGTSGSHEQYF. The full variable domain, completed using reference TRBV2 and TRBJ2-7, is EPEVTQTPSHQVTQMGQEVILRCVPISNHLYFYWYRQILGQKVEFLVSFYNNEISEKSEIFDDQFSVERPDGSNFTLKIRSTKLEDSAMYFCASRGTSGSHEQYFGPGTRLTVT.

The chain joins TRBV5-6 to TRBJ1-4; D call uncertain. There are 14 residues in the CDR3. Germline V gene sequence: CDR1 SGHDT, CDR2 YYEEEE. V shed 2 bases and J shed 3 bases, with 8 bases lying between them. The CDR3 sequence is CASSLWAPNEKLFF. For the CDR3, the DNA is TGTGCCAGCAGCTTATGGGCTCCTAATGAAAAACTGTTTTTT.

The CDR3 region has the DNA TGTGCCAGCAGCGGGGGATCCTACGAGCAGTACTTC. This sequence encodes CASSGGSYEQYF. The V gene is TRBV6-6, the J gene TRBJ2-7, with D maybe TRBD2 (6 bases). The CDR3 contains 12 residues. V dropped 6 bases and J dropped 1 base, with 7 bases sitting between them. Germline CDR1 MNHNY, CDR2 SVGAGI (reference sequence).

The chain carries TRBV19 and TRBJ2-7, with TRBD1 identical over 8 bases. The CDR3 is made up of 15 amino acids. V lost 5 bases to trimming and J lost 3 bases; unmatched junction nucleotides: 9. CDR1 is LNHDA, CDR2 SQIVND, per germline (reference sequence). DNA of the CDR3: TGTGCCAGTAGTCCGGGGACAGGAGTCCTCTACGAGCAGTACTTC. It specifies CASSPGTGVLYEQYF. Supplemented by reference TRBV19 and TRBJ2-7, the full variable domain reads DGGITQSPKYLFRKEGQNVTLSCEQNLNHDAMYWYRQDPGQGLRLIYYSQIVNDFQKGDIAEGYSVSREKKESFPLTVTSAQKNPTAFYLCASSPGTGVLYEQYFGPGTRLTVT.

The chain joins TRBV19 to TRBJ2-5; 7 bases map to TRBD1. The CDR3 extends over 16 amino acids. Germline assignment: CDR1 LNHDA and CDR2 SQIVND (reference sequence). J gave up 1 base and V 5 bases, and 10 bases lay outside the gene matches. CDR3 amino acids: CASSSPKQGIQETQYF. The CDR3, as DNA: TGTGCCAGTAGTTCTCCGAAACAGGGGATCCAAGAGACCCAGTACTTC.

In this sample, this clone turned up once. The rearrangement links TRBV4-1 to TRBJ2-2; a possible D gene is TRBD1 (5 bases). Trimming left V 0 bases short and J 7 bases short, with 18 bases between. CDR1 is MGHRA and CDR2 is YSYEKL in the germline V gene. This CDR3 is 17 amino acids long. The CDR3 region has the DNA TGCGCCAGCAGCCAAGATTATGCGACAGAGCTAGTCGGGGAGCTGTTTTTT. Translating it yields CASSQDYATELVGELFF.

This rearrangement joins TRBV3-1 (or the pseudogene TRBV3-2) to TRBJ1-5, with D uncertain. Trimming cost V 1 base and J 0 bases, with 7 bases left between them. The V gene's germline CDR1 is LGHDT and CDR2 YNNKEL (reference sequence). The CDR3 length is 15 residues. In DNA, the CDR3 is TGTGCCAGCAGCCAAGGACTGGTTAGCAATCAGCCCCAGCATTTT. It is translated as CASSQGLVSNQPQHF.

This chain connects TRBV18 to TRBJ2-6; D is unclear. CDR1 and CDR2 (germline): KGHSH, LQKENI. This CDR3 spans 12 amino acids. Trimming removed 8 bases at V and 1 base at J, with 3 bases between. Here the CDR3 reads CASPSGANVLTF. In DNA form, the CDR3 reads TGTGCCAGCCCGTCTGGGGCCAACGTCCTGACTTTC.

CDR3 sequence (DNA): TGTGCCAGCTCACTGTCGACAGGTCTCAATGAAAAACTGTTTTTT. Encoded protein: CASSLSTGLNEKLFF. This chain uses TRBV18 with TRBJ1-4, with a weak D call TRBD1 (6 bases). This CDR3 contains 15 residues. The germline V and J ends were trimmed by 4 bases and 5 bases, with 14 bases remaining between them. Germline V gene lookup returns CDR1 KGHSH and CDR2 LQKENI.

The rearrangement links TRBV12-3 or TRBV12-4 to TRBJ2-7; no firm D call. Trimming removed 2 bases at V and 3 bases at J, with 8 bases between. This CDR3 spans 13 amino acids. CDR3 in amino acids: CASSLSYFYEQYF. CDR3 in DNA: TGTGCCAGCAGTTTATCCTACTTCTACGAGCAGTACTTC.

The chain's CDR3 is CATSQGLAGSDEQFF. The CDR3 DNA follows: TGTGCCACCAGTCAAGGACTAGCGGGATCGGATGAGCAGTTCTTC. The rearrangement uses TRBV15 and TRBJ2-1; TRBD2 matches at 12 bases. The germline V gene has CDR1 LNHNV and CDR2 YYDKDF (reference sequence). The CDR3 runs to 15 residues. V lost 6 bases to trimming and J lost 8 bases; unmatched junction nucleotides: 8.

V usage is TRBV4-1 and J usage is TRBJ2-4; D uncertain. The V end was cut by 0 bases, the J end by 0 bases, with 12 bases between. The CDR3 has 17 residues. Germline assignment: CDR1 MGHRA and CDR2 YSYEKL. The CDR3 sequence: CASSQDIGGLAKNIQYF. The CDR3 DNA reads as TGCGCCAGCAGCCAAGATATCGGCGGTCTAGCCAAAAACATTCAGTACTTC.

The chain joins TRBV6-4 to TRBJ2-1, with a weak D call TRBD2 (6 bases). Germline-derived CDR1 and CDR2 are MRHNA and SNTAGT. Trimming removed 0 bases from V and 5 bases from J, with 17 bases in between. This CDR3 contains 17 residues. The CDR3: CASSDSTSAGSNNEQFF. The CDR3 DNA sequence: TGTGCCAGCAGTGACTCGACGTCAGCGGGTAGTAACAATGAGCAGTTCTTC.

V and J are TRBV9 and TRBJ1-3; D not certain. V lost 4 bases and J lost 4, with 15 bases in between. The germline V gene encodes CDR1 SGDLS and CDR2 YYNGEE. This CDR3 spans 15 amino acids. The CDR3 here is CASSKTHTRGNTIYF. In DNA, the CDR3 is TGTGCCAGCAGCAAAACACACACGAGGGGAAACACCATATATTTT.

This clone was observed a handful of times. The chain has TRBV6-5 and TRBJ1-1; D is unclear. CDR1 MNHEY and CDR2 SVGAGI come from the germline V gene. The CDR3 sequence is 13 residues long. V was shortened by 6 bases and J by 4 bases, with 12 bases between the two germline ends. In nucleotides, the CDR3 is TGTGCCAGCAGGGTCGTGGGGAGCACTGAAGCTTTCTTT. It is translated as CASRVVGSTEAFF.

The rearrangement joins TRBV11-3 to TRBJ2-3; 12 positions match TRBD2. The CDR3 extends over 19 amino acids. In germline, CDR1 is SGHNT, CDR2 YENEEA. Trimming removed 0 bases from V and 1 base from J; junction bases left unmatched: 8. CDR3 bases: TGTGCCAGCAGCTTAGAGCTGCTAGCGGGGGGGCCGGGCACAGATACGCAGTATTTT. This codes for CASSLELLAGGPGTDTQYF. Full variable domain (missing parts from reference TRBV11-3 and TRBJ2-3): EAGVVQSPRYKIIEKKQPVAFWCNPISGHNTLYWYLQNLGQGPELLIRYENEEAVDDSQLPKDRFSAERLKGVDSTLKIQPAELGDSAVYLCASSLELLAGGPGTDTQYFGPGTRLTVL.

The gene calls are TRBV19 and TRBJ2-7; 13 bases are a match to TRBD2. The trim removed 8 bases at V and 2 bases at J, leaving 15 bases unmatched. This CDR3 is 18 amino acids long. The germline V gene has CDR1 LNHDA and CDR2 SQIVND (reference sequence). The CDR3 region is CASSGGTSGTPYPYEQYF. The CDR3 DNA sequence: TGTGCCAGTTCTGGAGGGACTAGCGGGACTCCCTACCCCTACGAGCAGTACTTC.

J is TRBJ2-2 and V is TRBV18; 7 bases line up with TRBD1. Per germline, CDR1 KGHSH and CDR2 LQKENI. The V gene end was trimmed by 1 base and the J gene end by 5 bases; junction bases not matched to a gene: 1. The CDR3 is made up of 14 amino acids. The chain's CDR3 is CASSPQGATGELFF. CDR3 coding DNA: TGTGCCAGCTCACCACAGGGGGCGACCGGGGAGCTGTTTTTT.

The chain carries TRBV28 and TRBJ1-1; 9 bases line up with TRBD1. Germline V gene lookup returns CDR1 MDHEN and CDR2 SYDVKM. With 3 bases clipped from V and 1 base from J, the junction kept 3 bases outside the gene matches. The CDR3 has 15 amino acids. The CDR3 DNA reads TGTGCCAGCAGTTTCCGGGACAGGGCGAACACTGAAGCTTTCTTT. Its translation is CASSFRDRANTEAFF.

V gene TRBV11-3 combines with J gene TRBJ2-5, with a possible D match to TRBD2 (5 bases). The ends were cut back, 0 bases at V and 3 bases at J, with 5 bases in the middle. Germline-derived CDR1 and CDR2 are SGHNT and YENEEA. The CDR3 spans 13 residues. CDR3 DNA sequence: TGTGCCAGCAGCTTAGACGGGGAAGAGACCCAGTACTTC. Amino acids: CASSLDGEETQYF.